Below are 17 T cell receptor beta chains sequenced from a single sample in a study of tissue T cells after allogeneic stem cell transplantation. Sequenced by immunoSEQ multiplex PCR; TCRdb stores in-frame clones only, minus some. The data hold about 8,300 clones, with about 51% observed a single time. Time point specified: mouse harvest day 7 after allogeneic transplant. Each mouse received 10^7 T-cell-depleted marrow cells plus 10^6 splenic CD5+ T cells by tail vein. Sequenced material: gut tissue. The source is a female BALB/c mouse given C57BL/6 T cells with graft-versus-host disease after an allogeneic hematopoietic cell transplant.

This clone was detected a few times. Gene names and germline match the mouse. The read halts 1 residue ahead of the CDR3 end, with the missing end drawn from the germline J gene. The genes are TRBV26 and TRBJ1-1; TRBD1 might be the D (6 bases). The germline V gene encodes CDR1 KGHPV and CDR2 FQNQEV (reference sequence). V shed 4 bases and J shed 0 bases, with 9 bases lying between them. The length of the CDR3 is 14 residues. The chain's CDR3 is CASSPGQTNTEVFF. CDR3 bases read: TGTGCCAGCAGTCCCGGACAGACAAACACAGAAGTCTTC.

By share, this clone counts as medium-sized. These gene names are mouse names. The covered CDR3 bases are TGTGCAAGCAGCTGGATTTCCAACGAAAGATTATTT. As protein: CASSWISNERLF. The entire CDR3 is CASSWISNERLFF. The gene calls are TRBV16 and TRBJ1-4; D is ambiguous. The CDR3 end is not reached by the read, which stops 1 residue before it; the germline J gene fills it in. Between the trimmed V and J ends, which lost 4 bases and 0 bases, there was a span of 3 bases. Germline CDR1 SGHSA, CDR2 FRNQAP. This CDR3 contains 13 residues.

Points on this clone: Gene labels here are mouse ones. With the read ending 1 residue before the CDR3 end, the germline J gene is used to fill in that end. This sequence joins TRBV1 and TRBJ1-1; D gene unclear. The germline CDR1 and CDR2 sequences are NSQYPW and LRSPGD (reference sequence). V lost 7 bases to trimming and J lost 2 bases, with 5 bases between them. This CDR3 contains 11 residues. CDR3 DNA, as far as it was read: TGCACCTGCACGGACAACACAGAAGTCTTC. It is translated as CTCTDNTEVF. The entire CDR3 reads CTCTDNTEVFF.

In regard to this clone: Gene names are the mouse ones. With the read ending 1 residue before the CDR3 end, the germline J gene is used to fill in that end. The chain has TRBV23 and TRBJ2-1; the table's D call, TRBD2, was not checked against the DNA. Germline loops: CDR1 KGHTA, CDR2 FQNQQP. This CDR3 has 16 amino acids. This chain's CDR3 is CSSSQDWGNNYAEQFF. The part of the CDR3 DNA that was read is TGCTCCAGCAGTCAAGACTGGGGGAATAACTATGCTGAGCAGTTC.

This clone is medium-sized in the sample. Gene names and germline match the mouse. The CDR3 is cut off 1 residue early in the read; its end comes from the germline J gene. This chain connects TRBV19 to TRBJ1-1; no clear D. This CDR3 region has 14 residues. V was cut by 5 bases and J by 0 bases, with 11 bases left in between. Germline loops: CDR1 FNHDT, CDR2 SITEND (reference sequence). The covered CDR3 bases are TGTGCCAGCAGGCTCCCGGGCGCAAACACAGAAGTCTTC. This translates into CASRLPGANTEVF. The whole CDR3 protein is CASRLPGANTEVFF.

As regards this clone: Genes here carry mouse names. The CDR3 is cut off 1 residue early in the read; its end comes from the germline J gene. V gene TRBV23 combines with J gene TRBJ2-3; the DNA was not compared with TRBD1, the D call given in the table. CDR1 KGHTA and CDR2 FQNQQP come from the germline V gene. The CDR3 extends over 13 amino acids. CDR3 residues: CSSSPVRAETLYF. The sequenced CDR3 bases are TGCTCCAGCAGTCCGGTTAGGGCAGAAACGCTGTAT.

Details on this clone: The gene symbols are mouse symbols. CDR3 loop: CASTGDRRSNTEVFF. The covered CDR3 bases are TGTGCCAGCACCGGGGACAGGCGATCAAACACAGAAGTCTTC. V usage is TRBV19 and J usage is TRBJ1-1; 8 bases are shared with TRBD1. The read ends 1 residue before the CDR3 terminus; that terminus is restored from the germline J gene. Germline CDR1 and CDR2: FNHDT and SITEND (reference sequence). Trimming at V came to 6 bases and at J to 0 bases, leaving 7 bases not matched to a gene. The CDR3 consists of 15 residues.

Turning to this clone: Gene names denote mouse genes. The read gets to within 1 residue of the CDR3 end, and the germline J gene fills in the rest. The chain carries TRBV26 and TRBJ1-2, with D maybe TRBD1 (5 bases). The germline V and J ends were trimmed by 5 bases and 4 bases, with 8 bases remaining between them. The CDR3 length is 12 residues. The germline V gene has CDR1 KGHPV and CDR2 FQNQEV (reference sequence). Incomplete CDR3 DNA: TGTGCCAGCAGTTCCCAGGGCTCCGACTACACC. This encodes CASSSQGSDYT. The entire CDR3 sequence reads CASSSQGSDYTF.

For this clone: The germline and genes are mouse ones. The CDR3 loop reads CASSRKNSDYTF. The DNA read from the CDR3 is TGTGCCAGCAGTCGCAAAAACTCCGACTACACC. The V call is TRBV26, the J call TRBJ1-2; D call uncertain. The CDR3 goes on 1 residue after the read ends, and that part is filled in from the germline J gene. The CDR3 is made up of 12 amino acids. V dropped 4 bases and J dropped 1 base, with 4 bases sitting between them. Germline V gene data show CDR1 as KGHPV and CDR2 as FQNQEV (reference sequence).

Remarks on this clone: Gene names and germline refer to mouse. The DNA ends 1 residue before the CDR3 does, and the rest of the CDR3 is filled in from the germline J gene. The chain uses TRBV31 and TRBJ2-3; D may be TRBD2 (5 bases). The CDR3 runs 13 residues. Germline V gene lookup returns CDR1 GKSSPN and CDR2 SITVG. V was shortened by 2 bases and J by 1 base, with 7 bases between the two germline ends. The CDR3 loop is CAWSTLGAETLYF. The part of the CDR3 DNA that was read is TGTGCCTGGAGTACACTGGGTGCAGAAACGCTGTAT.

This clone was seen only once. Gene and germline names: mouse. The CDR3 end falls 1 residue outside the read, so it is completed with the germline J gene. The rearrangement joins TRBV15 to TRBJ2-5, with D possibly TRBD1 on 6 matching bases. V was clipped by 5 bases and J by 3 bases, with 12 bases between them. The germline V gene encodes CDR1 SGHND and CDR2 FRSKSL. The CDR3 loop spans 14 amino acids. The sequenced part of the CDR3 DNA is TGTGCCAGCAGTCCACCGGGACAACAAGACACCCAGTAC. This sequence encodes CASSPPGQQDTQY. The full CDR3 sequence reads CASSPPGQQDTQYF.

Points on this clone: Here the gene names and germline are mouse. From the germline J gene comes the end of the CDR3, since the read stops 1 residue before it. The rearrangement links TRBV23 to TRBJ1-1; TRBD1, the table's D call, was not compared with the DNA. This CDR3 is built from 15 residues. CDR1 and CDR2 (germline): KGHTA, FQNQQP. CDR3 region: CSSSRTGVANTEVFF. CDR3 DNA, as far as it was read: TGCTCCAGCAGTCGAACAGGGGTTGCAAACACAGAAGTCTTC. Complete variable domain (other parts from reference TRBV23 and TRBJ1-1): DAAVTQKPRYLIKMKGQEAEMKCIPEKGHTAVFWYQQKQSKELKFLIYFQNQQPLDQIDMVKERFSAVCPSSSLCSLGIRTCEAEDSALYLCSSSRTGVANTEVFFGKGTRLTVV.

This clone showed up just a few times. The gene symbols are mouse symbols. Read coverage stops 1 residue before the CDR3 terminus; the germline J gene supplies the remainder. V gene TRBV26 combines with J gene TRBJ2-5, with TRBD1 matching 8 bases. The V segment lost 2 bases and the J segment 6 bases; nucleotides outside the gene matches: 1. The CDR3 contains 13 residues. Germline V CDR1 and CDR2: KGHPV, FQNQEV (reference sequence). The DNA read from the CDR3 is TGTGCCAGCAGTCTGGGGGACAGGGACACCCAGTAC. The encoded protein is CASSLGDRDTQY. The CDR3 reads in full as CASSLGDRDTQYF.

About this clone: Gene names follow the mouse nomenclature. The read halts 1 residue ahead of the CDR3 end, with the missing end drawn from the germline J gene. The chain joins TRBV26 to TRBJ2-3; D may correspond to TRBD1 or TRBD2 (5 bases each). Germline CDR1 reads KGHPV; CDR2 reads FQNQEV (reference sequence). The CDR3 sequence is 14 residues long. V was trimmed by 3 bases and J by 0 bases, leaving 7 bases between them. CDR3 in amino acids: CASSLGASAETLYF. CDR3 DNA (partial): TGTGCCAGCAGTCTTGGGGCTAGTGCAGAAACGCTGTAT.

This clone was seen only once. Germline and genes here are mouse. The read halts 1 residue ahead of the CDR3 end, with the missing end drawn from the germline J gene. The chain couples TRBV3 to TRBJ1-1; 10 positions match TRBD1. The V gene's germline CDR1 is SNHLY and CDR2 FYNGKV (reference sequence). The length of the CDR3 is 12 residues. J gave up 11 bases and V 4 bases, and 4 bases lay outside the gene matches. This CDR3 reads CASSSDRGRVFF. The sequenced CDR3 bases are TGTGCCAGCAGCTCCGACAGGGGGCGGGTCTTC.

The table lists this clone with a few counts. Mouse germline and gene names are used. Read data end 1 residue before the CDR3 end; the end is taken from the germline J gene. V gene TRBV26 combines with J gene TRBJ2-4, with D maybe TRBD1 (6 bases). Deletions cut 3 bases from V and 0 bases from J, with 13 bases between. The CDR3 runs 16 residues. CDR1 is KGHPV and CDR2 is FQNQEV in the germline V gene (reference sequence). The covered CDR3 bases are TGTGCCAGCAGTCTAGGGCCAGGGGCGAGTCAAAACACCTTGTAC. It yields the protein CASSLGPGASQNTLY. In full, the CDR3 reads CASSLGPGASQNTLYF.

This clone was counted a few times. The germline and genes are mouse ones. The observed sequence ends 1 residue before the CDR3 terminus, with the missing tail filled in from the germline J gene. The V gene is TRBV5, the J gene TRBJ1-1; D perhaps matches TRBD1 (5 bases). Looked up from germline, CDR1 is LGHNA and CDR2 is YNLKQL (reference sequence). The CDR3 totals 12 residues. V lost 4 bases and J lost 6, with 9 bases in between. The sequenced part of the CDR3 DNA is TGTGCCAGCAGCCGCCGGGGGGCAGAAGTCTTC. Its protein is CASSRRGAEVF. The CDR3, in full, reads CASSRRGAEVFF.